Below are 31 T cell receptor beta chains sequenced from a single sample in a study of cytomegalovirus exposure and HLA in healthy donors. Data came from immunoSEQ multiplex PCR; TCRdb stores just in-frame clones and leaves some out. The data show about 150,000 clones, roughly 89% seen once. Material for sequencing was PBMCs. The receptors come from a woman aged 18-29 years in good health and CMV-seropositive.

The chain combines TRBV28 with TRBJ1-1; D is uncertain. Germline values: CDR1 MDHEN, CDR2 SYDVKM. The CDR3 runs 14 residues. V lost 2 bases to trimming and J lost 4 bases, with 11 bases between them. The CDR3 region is CASSLRSRGTEAFF. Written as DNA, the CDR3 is TGTGCCAGCAGTTTAAGGAGTCGCGGCACTGAAGCTTTCTTT.

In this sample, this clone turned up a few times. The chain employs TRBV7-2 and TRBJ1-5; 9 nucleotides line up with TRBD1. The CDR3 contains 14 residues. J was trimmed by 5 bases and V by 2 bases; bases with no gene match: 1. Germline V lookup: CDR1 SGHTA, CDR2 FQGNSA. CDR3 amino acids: CASSLRTGDQPQHF. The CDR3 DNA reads TGTGCCAGCAGCTTACGGACAGGGGATCAGCCCCAGCATTTT.

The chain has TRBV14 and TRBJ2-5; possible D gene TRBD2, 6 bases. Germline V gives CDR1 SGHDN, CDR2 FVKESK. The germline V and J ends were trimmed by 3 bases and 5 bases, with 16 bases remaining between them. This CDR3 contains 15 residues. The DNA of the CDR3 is TGTGCCAGCAGCCACATAGCGGAGCGGAGGGAGACCCAGTACTTC. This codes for CASSHIAERRETQYF.

The CDR3 DNA sequence: TGCGCCAGCAGTGAACGGACTAGCGGGGGTAGCTCCTACGAGCAGTACTTC. It translates to CASSERTSGGSSYEQYF. This chain joins TRBV10-2 and TRBJ2-7; TRBD2 matches at 13 bases. Germline V gene data show CDR1 as WSHSY and CDR2 as SAAADI. The CDR3 runs 17 residues. After removal of 3 bases from V and 0 bases from J, the junction contained 5 bases not matched to a gene.

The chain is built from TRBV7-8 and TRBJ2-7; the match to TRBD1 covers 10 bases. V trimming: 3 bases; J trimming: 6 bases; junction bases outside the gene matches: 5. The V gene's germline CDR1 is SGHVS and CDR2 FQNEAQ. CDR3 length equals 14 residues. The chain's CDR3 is CASSLGQGRGEQYF. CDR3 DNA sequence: TGTGCCAGCAGCTTGGGACAGGGGAGAGGCGAGCAGTACTTC.

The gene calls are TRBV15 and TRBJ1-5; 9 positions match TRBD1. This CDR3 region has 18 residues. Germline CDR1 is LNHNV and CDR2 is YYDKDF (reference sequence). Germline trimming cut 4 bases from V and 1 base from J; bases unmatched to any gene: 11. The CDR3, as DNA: TGTGCCACCAGCAAATCCGGGACAGGGATTGGGAGCAATCAGCCCCAGCATTTT. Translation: CATSKSGTGIGSNQPQHF.

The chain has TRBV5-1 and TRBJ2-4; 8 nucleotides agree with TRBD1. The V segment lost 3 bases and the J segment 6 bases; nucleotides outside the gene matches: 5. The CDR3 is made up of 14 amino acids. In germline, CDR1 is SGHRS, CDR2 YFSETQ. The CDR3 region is CASSSTGGSNIQYF. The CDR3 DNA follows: TGCGCCAGCAGCTCAACAGGGGGTTCAAACATTCAGTACTTC.

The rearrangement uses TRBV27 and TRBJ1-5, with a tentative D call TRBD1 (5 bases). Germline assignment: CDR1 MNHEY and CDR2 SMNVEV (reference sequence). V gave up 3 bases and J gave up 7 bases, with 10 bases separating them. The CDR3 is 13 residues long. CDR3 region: CASSFQGTQPQHF. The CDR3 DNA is TGTGCCAGCAGTTTTCAGGGAACGCAGCCCCAGCATTTT.

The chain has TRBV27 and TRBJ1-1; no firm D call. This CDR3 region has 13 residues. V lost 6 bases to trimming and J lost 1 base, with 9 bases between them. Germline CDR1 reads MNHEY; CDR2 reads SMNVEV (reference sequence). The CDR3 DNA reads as TGTGCCAGCAGGCGGAGGGCGAACACTGAAGCTTTCTTT. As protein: CASRRRANTEAFF.

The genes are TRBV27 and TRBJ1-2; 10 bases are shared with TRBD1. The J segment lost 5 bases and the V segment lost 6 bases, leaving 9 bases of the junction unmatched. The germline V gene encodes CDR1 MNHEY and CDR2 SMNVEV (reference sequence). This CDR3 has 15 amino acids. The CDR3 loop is CASRNYAGQGYGYTF. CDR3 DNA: TGTGCCAGCAGAAATTACGCGGGACAGGGGTATGGCTACACCTTC.

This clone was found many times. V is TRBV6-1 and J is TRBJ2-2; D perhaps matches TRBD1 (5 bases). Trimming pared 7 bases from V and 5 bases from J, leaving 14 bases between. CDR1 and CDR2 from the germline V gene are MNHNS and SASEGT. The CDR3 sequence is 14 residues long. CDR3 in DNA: TGTGCCAGCATAGGGGAATGGCAGACCGGGGAGCTGTTTTTT. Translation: CASIGEWQTGELFF.

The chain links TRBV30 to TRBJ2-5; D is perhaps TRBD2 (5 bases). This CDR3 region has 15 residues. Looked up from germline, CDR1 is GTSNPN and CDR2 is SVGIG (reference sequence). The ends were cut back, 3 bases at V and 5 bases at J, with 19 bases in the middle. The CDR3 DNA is TGTGCCTGGAGCCTGCCCGGGATAAACCGGGAGACCCAGTACTTC. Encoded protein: CAWSLPGINRETQYF.

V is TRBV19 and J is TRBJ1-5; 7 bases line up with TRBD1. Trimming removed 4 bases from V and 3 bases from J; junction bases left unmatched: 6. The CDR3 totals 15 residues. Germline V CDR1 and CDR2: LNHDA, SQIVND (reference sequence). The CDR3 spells CASSRSGQLNQPQHF. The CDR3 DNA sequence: TGTGCCAGTAGTAGGTCGGGACAGCTCAATCAGCCCCAGCATTTT. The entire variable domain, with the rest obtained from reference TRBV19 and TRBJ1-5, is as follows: DGGITQSPKYLFRKEGQNVTLSCEQNLNHDAMYWYRQDPGQGLRLIYYSQIVNDFQKGDIAEGYSVSREKKESFPLTVTSAQKNPTAFYLCASSRSGQLNQPQHFGDGTRLSIL.

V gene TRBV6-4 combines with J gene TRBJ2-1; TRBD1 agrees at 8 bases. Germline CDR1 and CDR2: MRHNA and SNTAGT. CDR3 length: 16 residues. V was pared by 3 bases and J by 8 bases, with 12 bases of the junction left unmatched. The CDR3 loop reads CASSEGPGQGADEQFF. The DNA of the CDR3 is TGTGCCAGCAGTGAGGGGCCCGGGCAGGGGGCCGATGAGCAGTTCTTC.

The CDR3 sequence: CASRTAGPLEKLFF. CDR3 nucleotide sequence: TGTGCCAGCAGAACTGCGGGGCCCTTGGAAAAACTGTTTTTT. The rearrangement uses TRBV6-1 and TRBJ1-4, with a possible D match to TRBD1 (5 bases). The CDR3 is 14 residues long. Trimming left V 6 bases short and J 8 bases short, with 16 bases between. Looked up from germline, CDR1 is MNHNS and CDR2 is SASEGT.

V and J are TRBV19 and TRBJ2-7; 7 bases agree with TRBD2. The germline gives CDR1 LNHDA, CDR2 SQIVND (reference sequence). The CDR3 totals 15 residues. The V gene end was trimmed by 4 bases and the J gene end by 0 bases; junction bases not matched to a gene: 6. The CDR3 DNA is TGTGCCAGTAGTACCGGGGGGTTAAGCTCCTACGAGCAGTACTTC. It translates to CASSTGGLSSYEQYF.

CDR3 bases: TGTGCCAGTAGTATAGCTCCTGGGACAGGGGGCTATGGCTACACCTTC. Its protein product is CASSIAPGTGGYGYTF. This rearrangement joins TRBV19 to TRBJ1-2, with TRBD1 identical over 11 bases. Germline trimming cut 1 base from V and 4 bases from J; bases unmatched to any gene: 5. The CDR3 covers 16 residues. The V gene's germline CDR1 is LNHDA and CDR2 SQIVND (reference sequence). The full variable domain, rest sourced from reference TRBV19 and TRBJ1-2, is DGGITQSPKYLFRKEGQNVTLSCEQNLNHDAMYWYRQDPGQGLRLIYYSQIVNDFQKGDIAEGYSVSREKKESFPLTVTSAQKNPTAFYLCASSIAPGTGGYGYTFGSGTRLTVV.

CDR3: CASNGGGNTIYF. The CDR3 nucleotides read TGTGCCAGCAACGGGGGTGGAAACACCATATATTTT. The rearrangement joins TRBV6-5 to TRBJ1-3, with TRBD1 as a possible D gene (5 bases). V was shortened by 7 bases and J by 3 bases, with 7 bases between the two germline ends. Germline V gene data show CDR1 as MNHEY and CDR2 as SVGAGI. The CDR3 has 12 residues.

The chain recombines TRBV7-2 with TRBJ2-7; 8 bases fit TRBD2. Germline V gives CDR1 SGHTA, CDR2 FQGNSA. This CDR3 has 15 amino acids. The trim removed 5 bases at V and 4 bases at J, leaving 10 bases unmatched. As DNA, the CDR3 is TGTGCCAGCAGCCAATACGGGACTAGTAGTTACGAGCAGTACTTC. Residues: CASSQYGTSSYEQYF.

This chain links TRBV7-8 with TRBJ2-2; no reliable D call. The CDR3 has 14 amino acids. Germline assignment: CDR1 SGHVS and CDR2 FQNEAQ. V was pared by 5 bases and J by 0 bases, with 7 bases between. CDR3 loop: CASSPIPNTGELFF. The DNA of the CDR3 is TGTGCCAGCAGCCCAATTCCGAACACCGGGGAGCTGTTTTTT.

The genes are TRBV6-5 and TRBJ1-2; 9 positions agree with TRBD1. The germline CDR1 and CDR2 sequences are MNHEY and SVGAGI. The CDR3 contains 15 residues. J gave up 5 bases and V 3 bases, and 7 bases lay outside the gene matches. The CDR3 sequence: CASSYRGDRAYGYTF. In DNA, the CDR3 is TGTGCCAGCAGTTATAGGGGGGACAGGGCTTATGGCTACACCTTC.

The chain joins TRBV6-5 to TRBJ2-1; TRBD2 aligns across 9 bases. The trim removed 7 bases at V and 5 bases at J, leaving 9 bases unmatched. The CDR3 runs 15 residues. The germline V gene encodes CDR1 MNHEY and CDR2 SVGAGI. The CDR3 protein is CASTPTSGPDNEQFF. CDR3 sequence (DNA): TGTGCCAGCACACCAACTAGCGGGCCTGACAATGAGCAGTTCTTC.

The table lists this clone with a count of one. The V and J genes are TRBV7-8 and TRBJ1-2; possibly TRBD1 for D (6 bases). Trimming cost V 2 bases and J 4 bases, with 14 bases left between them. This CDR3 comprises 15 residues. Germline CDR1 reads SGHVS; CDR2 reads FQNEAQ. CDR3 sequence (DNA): TGTGCCAGCAGCTTAAGGCCAGGGGTTATCTATGGCTACACCTTC. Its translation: CASSLRPGVIYGYTF.

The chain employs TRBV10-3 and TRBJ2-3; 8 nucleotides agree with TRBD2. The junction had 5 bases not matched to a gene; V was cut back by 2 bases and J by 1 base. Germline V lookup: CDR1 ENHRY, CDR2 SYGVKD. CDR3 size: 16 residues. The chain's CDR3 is CAISEGVSGGTDTQYF. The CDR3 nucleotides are TGTGCCATCAGTGAGGGGGTTAGCGGGGGCACAGATACGCAGTATTTT.

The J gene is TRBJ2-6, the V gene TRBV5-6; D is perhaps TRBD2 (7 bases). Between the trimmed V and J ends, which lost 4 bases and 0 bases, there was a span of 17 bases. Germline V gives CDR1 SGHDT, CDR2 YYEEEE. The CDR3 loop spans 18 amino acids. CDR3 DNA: TGTGCCAGCAGCCGGACGGGGGGCAGCACCTCTGGGGCCAACGTCCTGACTTTC. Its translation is CASSRTGGSTSGANVLTF.

CDR3 DNA: TGTGCCAGCAGCGACAGAGGGGAGCTGTTTTTT. This encodes CASSDRGELFF. The chain employs TRBV9 and TRBJ2-2; the D is unclear. The V end was cut by 3 bases, the J end by 8 bases, with 5 bases between. CDR3 length: 11 amino acids. The germline V gene encodes CDR1 SGDLS and CDR2 YYNGEE.

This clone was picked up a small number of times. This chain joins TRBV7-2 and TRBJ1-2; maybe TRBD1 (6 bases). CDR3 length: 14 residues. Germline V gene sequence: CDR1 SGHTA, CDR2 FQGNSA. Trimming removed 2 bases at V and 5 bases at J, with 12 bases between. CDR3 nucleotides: TGTGCCAGCAGCTTACGTCGGCAGGGGTATGGCTACACCTTC. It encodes CASSLRRQGYGYTF.

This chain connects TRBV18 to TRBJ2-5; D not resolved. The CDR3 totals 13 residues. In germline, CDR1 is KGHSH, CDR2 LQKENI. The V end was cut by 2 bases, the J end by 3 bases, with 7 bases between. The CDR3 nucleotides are TGTGCCAGCTCACCAATGACAAAAGAGACCCAGTACTTC. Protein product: CASSPMTKETQYF.

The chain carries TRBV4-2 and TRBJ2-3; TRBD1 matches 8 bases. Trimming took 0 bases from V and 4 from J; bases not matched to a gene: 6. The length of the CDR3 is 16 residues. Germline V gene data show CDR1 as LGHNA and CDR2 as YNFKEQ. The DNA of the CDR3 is TGTGCCAGCAGCCAAGACAGGGGGCGGGCGGCAGATACGCAGTATTTT. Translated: CASSQDRGRAADTQYF.

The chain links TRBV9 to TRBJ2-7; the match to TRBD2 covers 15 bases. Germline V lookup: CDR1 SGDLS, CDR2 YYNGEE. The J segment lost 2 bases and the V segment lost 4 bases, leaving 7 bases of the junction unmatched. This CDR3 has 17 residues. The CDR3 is CASSSGTSGGLPYEQYF. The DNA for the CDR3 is TGTGCCAGCAGCTCCGGGACTAGCGGGGGGTTACCCTACGAGCAGTACTTC.

In DNA, the CDR3 is TGTGCCAGCAGTTTCAGGGAAGCTTTCTTT. Translated: CASSFREAFF. This rearrangement joins TRBV28 to TRBJ1-1; D is unresolved. Germline-derived CDR1 and CDR2 are MDHEN and SYDVKM. The CDR3 spans 10 residues. V lost 3 bases, J lost 8 bases, and 4 bases lay in between.